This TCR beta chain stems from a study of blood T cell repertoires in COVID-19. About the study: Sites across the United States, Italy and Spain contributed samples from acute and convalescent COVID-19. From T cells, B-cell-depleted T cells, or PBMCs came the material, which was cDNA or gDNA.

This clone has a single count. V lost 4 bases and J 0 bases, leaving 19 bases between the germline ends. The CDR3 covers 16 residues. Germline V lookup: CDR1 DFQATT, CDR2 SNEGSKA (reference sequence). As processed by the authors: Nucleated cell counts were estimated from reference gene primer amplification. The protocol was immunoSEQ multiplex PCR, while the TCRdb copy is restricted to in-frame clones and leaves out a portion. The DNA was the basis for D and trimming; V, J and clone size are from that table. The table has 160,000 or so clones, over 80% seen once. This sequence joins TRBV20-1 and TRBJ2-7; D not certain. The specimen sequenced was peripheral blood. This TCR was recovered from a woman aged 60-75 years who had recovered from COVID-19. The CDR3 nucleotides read TGCAGTGCTACTGAATGGGCAGGCCGTAGCTCCTACGAGCAGTACTTC. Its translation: CSATEWAGRSSYEQYF.